This note documents a single T cell receptor beta chain sequence. What antigen it recognizes has not been identified. Qualities for individual bases were not recorded, and no much larger clone is one base off. The sample is drawn from a study of blood T cell repertoires in COVID-19 (dated by TCRdb to the early 2020s). A note on the overall study: Samples from collaborators originated in the United States, Italy and Spain and spanned both the acute and convalescent phases of COVID-19. The prospective study material was composed of cDNA or gDNA derived from T cells, B-cell-depleted T cells, or PBMCs. Deeply sampled blood TCRbeta repertoires from subjects exposed to, actively infected with, or recovered from COVID-19 were included in the dataset. The repertoires were released in a freely available public database intended as a resource for research on the immune response to SARS-CoV-2. Samples came from the ongoing ImmuneRACE study (first 160 participants) plus 1,254 subjects from 6 global collaborators. Nearly every sample came with metadata listing a de-identified subject ID, COVID-19 status, age in years and sex. Where available, HLA class I and class II types were obtained from metadata supplied by the sample provider rather than from assay-based typing.

Collaborating institutions collected whole blood in K2EDTA tubes following their own protocols. For TCRbeta analysis, collaborators shipped samples in one of three forms: frozen whole blood, isolated PBMCs, or DNA extracted from either of those sample types. Looking up the germline V gene yields CDR1 MDHEN and CDR2 SYDVKM. At the junction V is shortened by 3 bases and J by 2 bases, with 17 bases in between. From the cysteine through the phenylalanine, the CDR3 covers 17 amino acids. Only CDR3 DNA is held: 51 bases, read in frame from base 1. General study outcomes and caveats: The amount of clinical and demographic metadata varied by source and participant and was provided uncurated.

TCRbeta CDR3 regions were amplified from genomic DNA by means of the immunoSEQ Assay, a bias-controlled multiplex PCR. From the authors' description of their analysis: Within the assay, amplification of reference gene primers was used to estimate how many nucleated cells each sample contained. Sequence reads were collapsed and filtered to measure the absolute abundance of every unique TCRbeta CDR3 rearrangement. For each sample, productive Simpson clonality was calculated by taking the square root of Simpson's diversity index across productive rearrangements. Here the immuneACCESS table is served through TCRdb, limited to in-frame sequences with V and J called. Missing clones are a known gap in these copies; in checked studies unresolved V genes cover under half, and the rest lacks a known reason. V and J calls and clone size follow that table, whereas D and trimming were derived from the DNA. The sample table holds approximately 61,000 clones, of which 88% were seen once. 18% of the sample comes from the top ten.

The clonotype was recovered from an elderly woman with active COVID-19. Sequenced input: peripheral blood. The chain joins TRBV28 to TRBJ1-3, and possibly TRBD1, on 6 matching bases. The DNA is as follows: TGTGCCAGCAGTTTTACCCTTGACAGGAGGCCTGGAAACACCATATATTTT. This yields the protein CASSFTLDRRPGNTIYF.